The 11 T cell receptor beta chains given below trace back to one sample, sequenced in a study of technical replicates of blood from a handful of donors. Some clones are missing from TCRdb's copy, which holds only in-frame ones; the method was immunoSEQ multiplex PCR. The sample lists some 60,000 clones, just under 90% occurring once. Sequencing used PBMCs. All receptors derive from a human donor in good health. Some clones in this sample may be carry-over from other donors' samples.

V usage is TRBV7-9 and J usage is TRBJ2-7, with D possibly TRBD2 on 5 matching bases. V was trimmed by 4 bases and J by 5 bases, leaving 9 bases between them. The CDR3 spans 12 residues. Germline V gene lookup returns CDR1 SEHNR and CDR2 FQNEAQ (reference sequence). The CDR3 DNA reads TGTGCCAGCAGCTCCTTGGGAGACGAGCAGTACTTC. This gives the protein CASSSLGDEQYF.

The chain links TRBV6-5 to TRBJ1-3; D call uncertain. The CDR3 spans 14 residues. Germline V gene sequence: CDR1 MNHEY, CDR2 SVGAGI. Trimming took 2 bases from V and 7 from J, leaving 12 bases between them. The CDR3 is CASSYADFGNTIYF. The CDR3 DNA reads TGTGCCAGCAGTTACGCAGACTTTGGTAACACCATATATTTT.

This chain's CDR3 is CASSHYRVDSNQPQHF. CDR3 coding DNA: TGTGCCAGCAGCCACTACAGGGTGGATAGCAATCAGCCCCAGCATTTT. The V and J genes are TRBV7-9 and TRBJ1-5; weak D call: TRBD1 (6 bases). The CDR3 is made up of 16 amino acids. Germline CDR1 reads SEHNR; CDR2 reads FQNEAQ (reference sequence). V was trimmed by 5 bases and J by 0 bases, leaving 14 bases between them.

The rearrangement links TRBV9 to TRBJ2-2, with 10 bases lining up with TRBD2. This CDR3 contains 16 residues. With 4 bases clipped from V and 1 base from J, the junction kept 4 bases outside the gene matches. CDR1 SGDLS and CDR2 YYNGEE come from the germline V gene. DNA for the CDR3: TGTGCCAGCAGCTTGGGACTAGCGAAGAACACCGGGGAGCTGTTTTTT. This encodes CASSLGLAKNTGELFF. Supplemented by reference TRBV9 and TRBJ2-2, the full variable domain reads DSGVTQTPKHLITATGQRVTLRCSPRSGDLSVYWYQQSLDQGLQFLIQYYNGEERAKGNILERFSAQQFPDLHSELNLSSLELGDSALYFCASSLGLAKNTGELFFGEGSRLTVL.

The rearrangement uses TRBV5-1 and TRBJ2-3; D is uncertain. The CDR3 is 15 amino acids. CDR1 is SGHRS and CDR2 is YFSETQ in the germline V gene. The V end was cut by 0 bases, the J end by 0 bases, with 8 bases between. In nucleotides, the CDR3 is TGCGCCAGCAGCTTGGATCCTTCCAGCACAGATACGCAGTATTTT. Encoded protein: CASSLDPSSTDTQYF.

J is TRBJ2-7 and V is TRBV6-5; the match to TRBD1 covers 8 bases. V lost 0 bases to trimming and J lost 5 bases; unmatched junction nucleotides: 3. Germline V gene sequence: CDR1 MNHEY, CDR2 SVGAGI. The CDR3 is made up of 14 amino acids. For the CDR3, the DNA is TGTGCCAGCAGTTACTCGCAGGGGGCGGACGAGCAGTACTTC. Translation gives CASSYSQGADEQYF.

The CDR3 here is CASSAGGEAPLHF. The CDR3 region has the DNA TGTGCCAGCAGCGCCGGAGGGGAAGCACCCCTCCACTTT. The chain recombines TRBV7-3 with TRBJ1-6; TRBD1 is a possible D gene (5 bases). This CDR3 has 13 residues. V was trimmed by 5 bases and J by 11 bases, leaving 13 bases between them. Germline CDR1 and CDR2: SGHTA and FQGTGA.

The V and J genes are TRBV28 and TRBJ2-5; D uncertain. The germline V gene has CDR1 MDHEN and CDR2 SYDVKM. Deletions cut 1 base from V and 1 base from J, with 7 bases between. The CDR3 runs 14 residues. Here the CDR3 DNA reads TGTGCCAGCAGTTTATCTCAGATCCAAGAGACCCAGTACTTC. The encoded protein is CASSLSQIQETQYF.

The chain uses TRBV7-3 and TRBJ2-2; D uncertain. The CDR3 is 14 residues long. Germline values: CDR1 SGHTA, CDR2 FQGTGA. V dropped 5 bases and J dropped 5 bases, with 12 bases sitting between them. CDR3 coding DNA: TGTGCCAGCAGCCCCGGAGAGAGGACCGGGGAGCTGTTTTTT. It encodes CASSPGERTGELFF.

This rearrangement joins TRBV9 to TRBJ2-7; D is undetermined. The CDR3 loop spans 13 amino acids. The germline V gene encodes CDR1 SGDLS and CDR2 YYNGEE. Trimming removed 2 bases at V and 3 bases at J, with 9 bases between. CDR3 bases: TGTGCCAGCAGCGTGGCACCAAACTACGAGCAGTACTTC. Protein: CASSVAPNYEQYF.

This sequence joins TRBV18 and TRBJ1-5; the match to TRBD1 covers 8 bases. After removal of 2 bases from V and 7 bases from J, the junction contained 4 bases not matched to a gene. Germline CDR1 KGHSH, CDR2 LQKENI. The CDR3 sequence is 14 residues long. CDR3 sequence (DNA): TGTGCCAGCTCACCAATAGGACAGGGCCAGCCCCAGCATTTT. Its protein is CASSPIGQGQPQHF.